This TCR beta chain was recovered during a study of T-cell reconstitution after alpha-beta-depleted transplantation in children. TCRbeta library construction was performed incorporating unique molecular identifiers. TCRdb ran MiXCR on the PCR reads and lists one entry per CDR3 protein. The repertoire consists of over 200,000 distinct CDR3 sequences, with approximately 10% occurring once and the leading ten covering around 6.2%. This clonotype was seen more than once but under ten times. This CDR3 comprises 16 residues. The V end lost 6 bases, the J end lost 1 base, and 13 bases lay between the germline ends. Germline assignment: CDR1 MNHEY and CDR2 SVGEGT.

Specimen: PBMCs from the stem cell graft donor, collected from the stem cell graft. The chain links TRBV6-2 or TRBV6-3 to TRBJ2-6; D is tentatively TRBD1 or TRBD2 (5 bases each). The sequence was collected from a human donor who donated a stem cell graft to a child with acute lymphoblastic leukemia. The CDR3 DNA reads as TGTGCCAGCAGCCCTACGGGGCTATCTGGGGCCAACGTCCTGACTTTC. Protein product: CASSPTGLSGANVLTF.